The 23 T cell receptor beta chains below were found in one sample sequenced in a study of PD-1 blockade in classical Hodgkin lymphoma. Here immunoSEQ multiplex PCR was the method, and the copy in TCRdb shows in-frame clones only, minus some. This sample carries tens of thousands of clones, 90% of them seen once, and the ten largest clones take around 13%. Time point meaning: cycle 4 day 1 (C4D1), after more than five weeks of nivolumab. Brentuximab vedotin exposure varied, and every patient relapsed after autologous stem cell transplantation. Sequenced here: peripheral blood mononuclear cells (PBMCs), sampled before the fourth cycle of nivolumab. The source of these receptors is a human donor with classical Hodgkin lymphoma.

CDR3 in amino acids: CASSLGRFATNEKLFF. CDR3 DNA: TGTGCCAGCAGCCTGGGACGGTTTGCAACTAATGAAAAACTGTTTTTT. V is TRBV6-6 and J is TRBJ1-4, with D possibly being TRBD1 (5 bases). Trimming removed 6 bases from V and 0 bases from J, with 14 bases in between. The CDR3 consists of 16 residues. Germline CDR1 reads MNHNY; CDR2 reads SVGAGI (reference sequence).

This chain uses TRBV29-1 with TRBJ2-5; 7 bases line up with TRBD1. This CDR3 has 14 residues. Trimming removed 5 bases from V and 1 base from J; junction bases left unmatched: 7. Germline values: CDR1 SQVTM, CDR2 ANQGSEA. In DNA form, the CDR3 reads TGCAGCGTTCCGACAGGGACCTTCCAAGAGACCCAGTACTTC. As protein: CSVPTGTFQETQYF.

V and J are TRBV28 and TRBJ2-1; 15 nucleotides align to TRBD2. The CDR3 spans 16 residues. Germline CDR1 reads MDHEN; CDR2 reads SYDVKM. V shed 4 bases, J shed 6 bases, and the junction held 4 bases outside the gene matches. The CDR3 spells CASSYGLAGGPNEQFF. In nucleotides, the CDR3 is TGTGCCAGCAGTTACGGACTAGCGGGAGGGCCCAATGAGCAGTTCTTC.

The J gene is TRBJ1-4, the V gene TRBV5-1, with TRBD1 matching over 7 bases. There are 16 residues in the CDR3. V shed 0 bases and J 4 bases; nucleotides not matched to a gene: 6. Germline V lookup: CDR1 SGHRS, CDR2 YFSETQ. CDR3 DNA: TGCGCCAGCAGCTTGGGGCAGGGGGTTGGTAATGAAAAACTGTTTTTT. Its protein product is CASSLGQGVGNEKLFF.

This sequence joins TRBV5-1 and TRBJ1-1; D not certain. CDR3 length: 14 amino acids. Deletions cut 0 bases from V and 1 base from J, with 7 bases between. Germline assignment: CDR1 SGHRS and CDR2 YFSETQ. This CDR3 is CASSLVPENTEAFF. Written as DNA, the CDR3 is TGCGCCAGCAGCTTGGTACCCGAGAACACTGAAGCTTTCTTT.

The chain has TRBV6-4 and TRBJ1-5, with no clear D. V was shortened by 6 bases and J by 0 bases, with 12 bases between the two germline ends. Per germline, CDR1 MRHNA and CDR2 SNTAGT. The length of the CDR3 is 15 residues. CDR3 in amino acids: CASRIRFNSNQPQHF. The CDR3 DNA follows: TGTGCCAGCAGGATCCGTTTCAATAGCAATCAGCCCCAGCATTTT.

By share, this clone counts as medium-sized. The V and J genes are TRBV27 and TRBJ2-7; D unclear. Germline V gene data show CDR1 as MNHEY and CDR2 as SMNVEV (reference sequence). V was cut by 2 bases and J by 0 bases, with 8 bases left in between. The CDR3 sequence is 14 residues long. The CDR3 sequence is CASSLAAFSYEQYF. For the CDR3, the DNA is TGTGCCAGCAGTTTAGCGGCCTTCTCCTACGAGCAGTACTTC.

The rearrangement links TRBV4-1 to TRBJ2-1, with D possibly being TRBD2 (5 bases). This CDR3 has 14 residues. Germline CDR1 and CDR2: MGHRA and YSYEKL. Between the trimmed V and J ends, which lost 0 bases and 5 bases, there was a span of 8 bases. The CDR3 region is CASSQDSDNNEQFF. In DNA, the CDR3 is TGCGCCAGCAGCCAAGATAGCGACAACAATGAGCAGTTCTTC.

In this sample, this clone turned up once. This chain joins TRBV5-6 and TRBJ1-5, with D tentatively TRBD1 (5 bases). V lost 2 bases, J lost 3 bases, and 9 bases lay in between. The germline V gene has CDR1 SGHDT and CDR2 YYEEEE. The CDR3 spans 14 residues. The CDR3 region is CASSFGGDNQPQHF. The CDR3 nucleotides read TGTGCCAGCAGCTTCGGGGGGGACAATCAGCCCCAGCATTTT.

V usage is TRBV5-8 and J usage is TRBJ2-2, with 9 bases aligning to TRBD1. V gave up 2 bases and J gave up 5 bases; unmatched junction bases: 7. Germline V lookup: CDR1 SGHTS, CDR2 YDEGEE. This CDR3 contains 16 residues. CDR3 region: CASSFEQGAGTGELFF. In DNA form, the CDR3 reads TGTGCCAGCAGCTTTGAACAGGGGGCTGGTACCGGGGAGCTGTTTTTT.

This rearrangement joins TRBV7-3 to TRBJ2-2; D not certain. The CDR3 covers 14 residues. Germline V lookup: CDR1 SGHTA, CDR2 FQGTGA. The germline V and J ends were trimmed by 2 bases and 1 base, with 5 bases remaining between them. CDR3 DNA: TGTGCCAGCAGCTTAGAGCGGAACACCGGGGAGCTGTTTTTT. The encoded protein is CASSLERNTGELFF.

This sequence joins TRBV5-4 and TRBJ2-2; D unclear. Trimming removed 4 bases at V and 7 bases at J, with 8 bases between. The CDR3 loop spans 12 amino acids. Germline lookup yields CDR1 SGHNT and CDR2 YYREEE (reference sequence). Here the CDR3 DNA reads TGTGCCAGCAGCAACGGCGGCGGGGAGCTGTTTTTT. Translation gives CASSNGGGELFF. Full variable domain (rest looked up from reference TRBV5-4 and TRBJ2-2): ETGVTQSPTHLIKTRGQQVTLRCSSQSGHNTVSWYQQALGQGPQFIFQYYREEENGRGNFPPRFSGLQFPNYSSELNVNALELDDSALYLCASSNGGGELFFGEGSRLTVL.

In regard to this clone: Compared with germline, one end of the junction differs, possibly owing to a read error. This chain uses TRBV25-1 with TRBJ2-7; tentatively, D is TRBD1 or TRBD2 (5 bases each). This CDR3 has 14 residues. Per germline, CDR1 MGHDK and CDR2 SYGVNS. CDR3 sequence reads: CAGSEGTLDYEQYF. In DNA form, the CDR3 reads TGTGCCGGCAGTGAAGGGACCCTGGACTACGAGCAGTACTTC.

This clone was seen just once. Other nucleotide sequences from this sample produce the same CDR3. V gene TRBV27 combines with J gene TRBJ1-5; D gene unclear. CDR3 length: 15 residues. In germline, CDR1 is MNHEY, CDR2 SMNVEV (reference sequence). V lost 3 bases and J lost 6, with 15 bases in between. CDR3 region: CASSLVAPTVQPQHF. CDR3 bases: TGTGCCAGCAGTTTGGTGGCCCCGACGGTTCAGCCCCAGCATTTT.

The CDR3 nucleotides are TGTGCCAGCAGCTTAGCTCCTCACAGGGCTACTGAAGCTTTCTTT. This sequence encodes CASSLAPHRATEAFF. The chain combines TRBV7-8 with TRBJ1-1; D is possibly TRBD1 (6 bases). Germline V gives CDR1 SGHVS, CDR2 FQNEAQ. CDR3 size: 15 residues. V lost 0 bases and J 5 bases, leaving 13 bases between the germline ends.

The gene calls are TRBV6-5 and TRBJ2-7; D might be TRBD1 or TRBD2, each matching 5 bases. CDR1 and CDR2 from the germline V gene are MNHEY and SVGAGI. V was clipped by 4 bases and J by 0 bases, with 7 bases between them. There are 13 residues in the CDR3. Written as DNA, the CDR3 is TGTGCCAGCAGTTCCGGGACCTCCTACGAGCAGTACTTC. This sequence encodes CASSSGTSYEQYF.

This rearrangement joins TRBV11-2 to TRBJ2-1; D perhaps matches TRBD2 (5 bases). The CDR3 sequence is 15 residues long. With 1 base removed from V and 2 bases from J, the gap between germline ends came to 9 bases. Germline-derived CDR1 and CDR2 are SGHAT and FQNNGV. The CDR3 sequence: CASSLVPGTYNEQFF. The CDR3 bases are TGTGCCAGCAGCTTAGTCCCCGGGACCTACAATGAGCAGTTCTTC.

This chain joins TRBV19 and TRBJ1-2; no clear D. The CDR3 totals 14 residues. V lost 3 bases and J lost 3, with 11 bases in between. Germline V gene lookup returns CDR1 LNHDA and CDR2 SQIVND (reference sequence). In DNA, the CDR3 is TGTGCCAGTAGTATGCGGGGTTGGGACTATGGCTACACCTTC. Its protein is CASSMRGWDYGYTF.

The chain combines TRBV19 with TRBJ2-6, with no clear D. The length of the CDR3 is 15 residues. Germline V CDR1 and CDR2: LNHDA, SQIVND (reference sequence). V lost 3 bases and J lost 0, with 6 bases in between. CDR3 nucleotides: TGTGCCAGTAGTATGGGGATCTCTGGGGCCAACGTCCTGACTTTC. It yields the protein CASSMGISGANVLTF.

The chain carries TRBV29-1 and TRBJ2-2, with 7 bases matching TRBD1. The CDR3 runs 13 residues. Germline loops: CDR1 SQVTM, CDR2 ANQGSEA. The junction had 4 bases not matched to a gene; V was cut back by 4 bases and J by 5 bases. CDR3 protein: CSVAGQITGELFF. In DNA, the CDR3 is TGCAGCGTTGCGGGACAGATTACCGGGGAGCTGTTTTTT.

The chain combines TRBV27 with TRBJ2-2, with a weak D call TRBD1 (5 bases). CDR3 size: 15 residues. Per the germline V gene, CDR1 is MNHEY and CDR2 is SMNVEV (reference sequence). The germline V and J ends were trimmed by 6 bases and 4 bases, with 15 bases remaining between them. The CDR3 sequence: CASRRQGRRTGELFF. For the CDR3, the DNA is TGTGCCAGCAGACGGCAGGGCAGACGCACCGGGGAGCTGTTTTTT.

The chain uses TRBV5-1 and TRBJ2-1; 13 bases align to TRBD2. Germline trimming cut 0 bases from V and 8 bases from J; bases unmatched to any gene: 8. The length of the CDR3 is 17 residues. Germline loops: CDR1 SGHRS, CDR2 YFSETQ. The CDR3 spells CASSLAFGTSGIDEQFF. CDR3 sequence (DNA): TGCGCCAGCAGCTTGGCCTTCGGGACTAGCGGGATAGATGAGCAGTTCTTC.

The gene calls are TRBV4-2 and TRBJ2-3; 9 bases are a match to TRBD2. The V gene end was trimmed by 6 bases and the J gene end by 5 bases; junction bases not matched to a gene: 21. The CDR3 is 19 residues long. Per the germline V gene, CDR1 is LGHNA and CDR2 is YNFKEQ. Written as DNA, the CDR3 is TGTGCCAGCAGACGTTTACAGCGGGAGGCGCCCTTAAAGCAAGATACGCAGTATTTT. Translation gives CASRRLQREAPLKQDTQYF.